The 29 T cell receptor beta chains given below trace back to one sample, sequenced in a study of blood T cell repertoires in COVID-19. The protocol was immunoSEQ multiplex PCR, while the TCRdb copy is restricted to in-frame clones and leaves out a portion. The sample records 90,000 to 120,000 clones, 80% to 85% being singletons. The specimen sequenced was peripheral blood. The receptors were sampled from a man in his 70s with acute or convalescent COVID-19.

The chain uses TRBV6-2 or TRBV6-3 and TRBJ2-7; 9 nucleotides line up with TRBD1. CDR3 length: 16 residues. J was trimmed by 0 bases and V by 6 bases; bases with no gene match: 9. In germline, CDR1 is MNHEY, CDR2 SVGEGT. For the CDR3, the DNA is TGTGCCAGCAGCTTCGGTGGGACAGGGATCTCCTACGAGCAGTACTTC. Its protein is CASSFGGTGISYEQYF.

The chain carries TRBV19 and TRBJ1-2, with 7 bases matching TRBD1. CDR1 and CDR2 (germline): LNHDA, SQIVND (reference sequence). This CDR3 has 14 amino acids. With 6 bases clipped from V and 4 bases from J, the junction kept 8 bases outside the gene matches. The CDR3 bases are TGTGCCAGTAGGCCTGATGGGACAGCCTATGGCTACACCTTC. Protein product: CASRPDGTAYGYTF.

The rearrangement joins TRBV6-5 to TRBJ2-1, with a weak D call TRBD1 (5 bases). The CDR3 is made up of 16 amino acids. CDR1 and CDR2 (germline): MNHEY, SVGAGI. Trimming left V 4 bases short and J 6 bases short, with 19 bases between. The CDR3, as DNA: TGTGCCAGCAGTTCATATCTTTTGGGGCCTCGCAATGAGCAGTTCTTC. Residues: CASSSYLLGPRNEQFF.

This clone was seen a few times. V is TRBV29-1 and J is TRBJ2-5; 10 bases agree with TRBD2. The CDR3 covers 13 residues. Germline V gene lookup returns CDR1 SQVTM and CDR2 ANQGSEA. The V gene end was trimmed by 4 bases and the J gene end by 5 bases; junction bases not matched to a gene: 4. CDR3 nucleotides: TGCAGCGTTGCACTAGCGGGGAGGGAGACCCAGTACTTC. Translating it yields CSVALAGRETQYF.

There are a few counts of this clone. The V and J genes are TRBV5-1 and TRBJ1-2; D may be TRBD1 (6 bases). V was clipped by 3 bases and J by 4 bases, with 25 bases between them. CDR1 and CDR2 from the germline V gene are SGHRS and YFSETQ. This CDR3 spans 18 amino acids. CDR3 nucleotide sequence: TGCGCCAGCAGCTCCTTACGGACAGACGCAGAGGGCCGCTATGGCTACACCTTC. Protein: CASSSLRTDAEGRYGYTF.

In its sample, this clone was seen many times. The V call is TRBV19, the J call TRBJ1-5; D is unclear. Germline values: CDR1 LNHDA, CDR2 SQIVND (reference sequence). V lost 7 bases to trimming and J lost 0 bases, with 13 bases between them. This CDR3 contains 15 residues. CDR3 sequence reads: CASIRDTYSNQPQHF. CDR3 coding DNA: TGTGCCAGTATACGAGACACCTATAGCAATCAGCCCCAGCATTTT.

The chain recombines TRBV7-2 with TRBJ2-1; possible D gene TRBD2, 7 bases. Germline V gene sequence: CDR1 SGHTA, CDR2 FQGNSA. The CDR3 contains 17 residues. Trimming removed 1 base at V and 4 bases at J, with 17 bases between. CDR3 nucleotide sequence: TGTGCCAGCAGCTTAGGTGGGGGGGCCCCTCCTTACAATGAGCAGTTCTTC. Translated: CASSLGGGAPPYNEQFF. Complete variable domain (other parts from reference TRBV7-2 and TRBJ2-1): GAGVSQSPSNKVTEKGKDVELRCDPISGHTALYWYRQSLGQGLEFLIYFQGNSAPDKSGLPSDRFSAERTGGSVSTLTIQRTQQEDSAVYLCASSLGGGAPPYNEQFFGPGTRLTVL.

For the CDR3, the DNA is TGCGCCAGCAGCTGGGGGGACAGGGAGTTAACTGAAGCTTTCTTT. Translation gives CASSWGDRELTEAFF. The rearrangement uses TRBV5-1 and TRBJ1-1; 9 nucleotides align to TRBD1. Germline CDR1 reads SGHRS; CDR2 reads YFSETQ. V shed 3 bases, J shed 5 bases, and the junction held 8 bases outside the gene matches. The CDR3 runs 15 residues.

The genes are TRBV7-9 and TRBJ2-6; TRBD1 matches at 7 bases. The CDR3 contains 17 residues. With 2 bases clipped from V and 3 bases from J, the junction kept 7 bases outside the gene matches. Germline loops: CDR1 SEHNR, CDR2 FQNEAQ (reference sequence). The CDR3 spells CASSLPGQILGANVLTF. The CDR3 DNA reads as TGTGCCAGCAGCTTACCGGGACAGATACTTGGGGCCAACGTCCTGACTTTC.

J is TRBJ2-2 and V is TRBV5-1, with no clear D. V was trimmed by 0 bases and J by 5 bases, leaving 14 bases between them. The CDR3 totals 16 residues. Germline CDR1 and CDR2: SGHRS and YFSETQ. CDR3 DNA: TGCGCCAGCAGCTTGGTCGTCGGTGTGATGACCGGGGAGCTGTTTTTT. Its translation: CASSLVVGVMTGELFF.

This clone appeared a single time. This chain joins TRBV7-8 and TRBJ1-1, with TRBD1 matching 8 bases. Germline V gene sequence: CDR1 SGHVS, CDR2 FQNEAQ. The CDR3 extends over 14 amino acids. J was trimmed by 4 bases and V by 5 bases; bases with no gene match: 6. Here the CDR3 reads CASSTLRGLTEAFF. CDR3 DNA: TGTGCCAGCAGCACCCTCAGGGGGCTCACTGAAGCTTTCTTT.

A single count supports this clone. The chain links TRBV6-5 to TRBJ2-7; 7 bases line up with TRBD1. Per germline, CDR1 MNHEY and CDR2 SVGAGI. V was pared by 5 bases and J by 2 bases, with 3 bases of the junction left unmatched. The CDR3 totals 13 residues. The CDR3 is CASSRQGPYEQYF. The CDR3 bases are TGTGCCAGCAGTAGACAGGGACCCTACGAGCAGTACTTC.

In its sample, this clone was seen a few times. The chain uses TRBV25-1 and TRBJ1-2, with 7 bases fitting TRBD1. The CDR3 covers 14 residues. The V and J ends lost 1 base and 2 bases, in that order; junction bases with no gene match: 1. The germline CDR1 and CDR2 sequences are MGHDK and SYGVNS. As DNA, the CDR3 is TGTGCCAGCAGTGAATTAGGGGGCAACTATGGCTACACCTTC. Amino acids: CASSELGGNYGYTF.

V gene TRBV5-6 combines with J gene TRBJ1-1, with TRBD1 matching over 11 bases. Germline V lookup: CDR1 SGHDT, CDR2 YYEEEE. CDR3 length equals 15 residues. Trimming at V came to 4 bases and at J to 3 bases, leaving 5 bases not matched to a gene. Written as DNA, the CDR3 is TGTGCCAGCAGCCGAGGGGACAGGGGGTACACTGAAGCTTTCTTT. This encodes CASSRGDRGYTEAFF.

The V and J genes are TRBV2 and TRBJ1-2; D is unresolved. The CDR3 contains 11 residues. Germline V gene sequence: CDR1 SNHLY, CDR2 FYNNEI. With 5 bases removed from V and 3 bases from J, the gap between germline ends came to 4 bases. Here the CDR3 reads CASSSDYGYTF. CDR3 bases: TGTGCCAGCAGTTCAGACTATGGCTACACCTTC. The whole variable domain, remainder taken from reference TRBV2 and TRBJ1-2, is EPEVTQTPSHQVTQMGQEVILRCVPISNHLYFYWYRQILGQKVEFLVSFYNNEISEKSEIFDDQFSVERPDGSNFTLKIRSTKLEDSAMYFCASSSDYGYTFGSGTRLTVV.

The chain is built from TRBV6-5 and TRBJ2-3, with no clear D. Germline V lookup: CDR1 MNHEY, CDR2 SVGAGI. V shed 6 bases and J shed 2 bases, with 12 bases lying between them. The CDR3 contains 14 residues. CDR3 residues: CASSYLKHTDTQYF. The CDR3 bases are TGTGCCAGCAGCTATCTCAAGCACACAGATACGCAGTATTTT.

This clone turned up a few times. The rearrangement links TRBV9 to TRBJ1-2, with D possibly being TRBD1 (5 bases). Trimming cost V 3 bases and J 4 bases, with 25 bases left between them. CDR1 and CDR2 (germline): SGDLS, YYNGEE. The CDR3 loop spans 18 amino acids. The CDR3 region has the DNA TGTGCCAGCAGCGCGAGAACCGGGCCTCAACTAAGGGGCTATGGCTACACCTTC. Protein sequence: CASSARTGPQLRGYGYTF.

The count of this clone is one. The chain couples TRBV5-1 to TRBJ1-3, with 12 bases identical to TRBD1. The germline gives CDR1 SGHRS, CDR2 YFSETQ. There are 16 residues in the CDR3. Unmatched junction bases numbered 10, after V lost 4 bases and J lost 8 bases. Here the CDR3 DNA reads TGCGCCAGCAGCATGGGGCCGGGACAGGGGGCTCACACCATATATTTT. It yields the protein CASSMGPGQGAHTIYF.

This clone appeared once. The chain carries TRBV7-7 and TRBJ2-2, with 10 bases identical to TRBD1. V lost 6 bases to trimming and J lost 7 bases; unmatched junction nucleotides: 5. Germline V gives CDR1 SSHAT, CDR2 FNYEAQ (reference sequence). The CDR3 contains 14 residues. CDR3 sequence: CASRRTGGIGELFF. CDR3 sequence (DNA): TGTGCCAGCAGACGGACAGGGGGTATCGGGGAGCTGTTTTTT.

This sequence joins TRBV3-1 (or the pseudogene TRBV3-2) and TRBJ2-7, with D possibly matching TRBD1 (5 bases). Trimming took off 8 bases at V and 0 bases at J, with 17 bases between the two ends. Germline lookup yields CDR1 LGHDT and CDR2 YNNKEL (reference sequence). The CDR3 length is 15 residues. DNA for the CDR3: TGTGCCAGCGAAGCAGGACAAAAACACTCCTACGAGCAGTACTTC. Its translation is CASEAGQKHSYEQYF.

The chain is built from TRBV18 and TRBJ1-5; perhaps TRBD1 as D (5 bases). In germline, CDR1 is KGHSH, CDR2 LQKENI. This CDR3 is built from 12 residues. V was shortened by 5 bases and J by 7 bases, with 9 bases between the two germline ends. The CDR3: CASSGTNQPQHF. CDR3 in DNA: TGTGCCAGCTCAGGGACTAACCAGCCCCAGCATTTT.

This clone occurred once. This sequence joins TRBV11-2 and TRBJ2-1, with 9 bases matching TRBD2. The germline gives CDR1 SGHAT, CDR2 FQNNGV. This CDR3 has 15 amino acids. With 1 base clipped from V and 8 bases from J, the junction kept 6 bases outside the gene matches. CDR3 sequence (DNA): TGTGCCAGCAGCTTAGGCGCGGGGGGGCTCTATGAGCAGTTCTTC. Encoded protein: CASSLGAGGLYEQFF.

The CDR3 protein is CASSGGNQPQHF. The CDR3 bases are TGTGCCAGCAGCGGAGGGAATCAGCCCCAGCATTTT. This chain joins TRBV3-1 (or the pseudogene TRBV3-2) and TRBJ1-5; the D is unclear. The CDR3 sequence is 12 residues long. Between the trimmed V and J ends, which lost 5 bases and 4 bases, there was a span of 6 bases. Germline assignment: CDR1 LGHDT and CDR2 YNNKEL (reference sequence).

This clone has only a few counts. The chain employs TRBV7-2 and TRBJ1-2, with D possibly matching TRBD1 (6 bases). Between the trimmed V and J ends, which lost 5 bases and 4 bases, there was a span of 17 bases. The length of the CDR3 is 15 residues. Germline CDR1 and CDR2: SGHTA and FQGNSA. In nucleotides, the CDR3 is TGTGCCAGCAGCCCTCGGGAGGGGGACGCCTATGGCTACACCTTC. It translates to CASSPREGDAYGYTF.

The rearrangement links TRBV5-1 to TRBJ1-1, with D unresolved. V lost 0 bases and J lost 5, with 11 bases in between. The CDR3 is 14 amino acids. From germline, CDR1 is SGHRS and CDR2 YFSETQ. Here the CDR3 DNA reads TGCGCCAGCAGCTTGGTCGGTCCTCATACTGAAGCTTTCTTT. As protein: CASSLVGPHTEAFF. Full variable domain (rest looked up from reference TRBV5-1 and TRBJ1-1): KAGVTQTPRYLIKTRGQQVTLSCSPISGHRSVSWYQQTPGQGLQFLFEYFSETQRNKGNFPGRFSGRQFSNSRSEMNVSTLELGDSALYLCASSLVGPHTEAFFGQGTRLTVV.

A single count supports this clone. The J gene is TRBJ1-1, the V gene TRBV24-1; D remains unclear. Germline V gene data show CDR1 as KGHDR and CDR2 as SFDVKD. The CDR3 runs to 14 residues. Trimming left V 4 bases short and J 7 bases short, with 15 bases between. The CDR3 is CATSDSGWRNEAFF. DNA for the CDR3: TGTGCCACCAGTGACTCGGGTTGGAGGAATGAAGCTTTCTTT.

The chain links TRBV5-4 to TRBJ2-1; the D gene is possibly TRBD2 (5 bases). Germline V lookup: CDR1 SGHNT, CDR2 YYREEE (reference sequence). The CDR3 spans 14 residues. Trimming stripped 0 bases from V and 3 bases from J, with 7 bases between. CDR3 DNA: TGTGCCAGCAGCTTGGTCGGGGTCTACAATGAGCAGTTCTTC. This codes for CASSLVGVYNEQFF.

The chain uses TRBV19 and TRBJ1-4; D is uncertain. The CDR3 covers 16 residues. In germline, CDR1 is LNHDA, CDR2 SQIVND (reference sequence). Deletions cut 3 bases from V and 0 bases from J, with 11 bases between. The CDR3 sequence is CASSISRAATNEKLFF. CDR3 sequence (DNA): TGTGCCAGTAGTATTTCGCGGGCAGCAACTAATGAAAAACTGTTTTTT.

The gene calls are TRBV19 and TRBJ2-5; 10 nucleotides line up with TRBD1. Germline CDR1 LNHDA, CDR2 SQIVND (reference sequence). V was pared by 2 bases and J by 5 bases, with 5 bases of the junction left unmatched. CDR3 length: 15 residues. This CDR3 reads CASSIRDRGRETQYF. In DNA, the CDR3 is TGTGCCAGTAGTATACGAGACAGGGGGCGGGAGACCCAGTACTTC.